One and the same sample provided the 5 T cell receptor beta chains below, sequenced in a study of CD8 T cells in Susac syndrome (dated by TCRdb to about 2019). The library was obtained by the immunoSEQ multiplex PCR assay. RNA was extracted using the RNeasy kit, and roughly 0.5 to 1 microgram was reverse transcribed with random hexamers. TCRdb cleaned the public reads at Q25 with fastp, built clones with MiXCR and kept in-frame beta chains. Each CDR3 protein gets just one entry, which takes the most common genes and DNA from the rows behind it. The sample table shows a few hundred thousand distinct CDR3 sequences, and approximately 85% are seen once. The ten largest clones represent 0.09% to 0.15% of the sample. The sample comprised CD8+ T cells from PBMCs. The receptor source for this set is a human donor with multiple sclerosis.

The CDR3 reads CASSQDGRPSYEQYF. The DNA for the CDR3 is TGCGCCAGCAGCCAAGATGGCAGGCCGTCCTACGAGCAGTACTTC. V is TRBV4-1 and J is TRBJ2-7; no firm D call. Germline-derived CDR1 and CDR2 are MGHRA and YSYEKL. The V end was cut by 0 bases, the J end by 1 base, with 10 bases between. CDR3 size: 15 residues.

The V call is TRBV5-6, the J call TRBJ1-1, with TRBD1 matching over 10 bases. CDR1 and CDR2 from the germline V gene are SGHDT and YYEEEE. CDR3 length: 15 amino acids. J was trimmed by 4 bases and V by 0 bases; bases with no gene match: 3. The CDR3 spells CASSLGTGGSTEAFF. CDR3 DNA sequence: TGTGCCAGCAGCTTGGGGACAGGGGGAAGCACTGAAGCTTTCTTT.

The CDR3 nucleotides read TGTGCCAGCAGTCACTCAGAGATGGGCGGGTACGAGCAGTACTTC. Amino acid sequence: CASSHSEMGGYEQYF. The chain carries TRBV28 and TRBJ2-7, with D possibly matching TRBD2 (5 bases). The CDR3 consists of 15 residues. V lost 5 bases to trimming and J lost 4 bases, with 18 bases between them. The germline V gene encodes CDR1 MDHEN and CDR2 SYDVKM.

This clonotype has a single count. This rearrangement joins TRBV11-2 to TRBJ2-6; no definite D call. V gave up 5 bases and J gave up 1 base, with 12 bases separating them. CDR3 length: 16 residues. The germline V gene encodes CDR1 SGHAT and CDR2 FQNNGV. CDR3 region: CASSIPDGSGANVLTF. The CDR3 DNA reads as TGTGCCAGCAGCATCCCGGACGGTTCTGGGGCCAACGTCCTGACTTTC.

V is TRBV15 and J is TRBJ2-1, with D possibly matching TRBD2 (5 bases). CDR3 length: 18 residues. V lost 0 bases, J lost 3 bases, and 18 bases lay in between. Germline V gives CDR1 LNHNV, CDR2 YYDKDF (reference sequence). CDR3 amino acids: CATSRDQERILLYNEQFF. For the CDR3, the DNA is TGTGCCACCAGCAGAGATCAGGAGCGGATACTTCTCTACAATGAGCAGTTCTTC.